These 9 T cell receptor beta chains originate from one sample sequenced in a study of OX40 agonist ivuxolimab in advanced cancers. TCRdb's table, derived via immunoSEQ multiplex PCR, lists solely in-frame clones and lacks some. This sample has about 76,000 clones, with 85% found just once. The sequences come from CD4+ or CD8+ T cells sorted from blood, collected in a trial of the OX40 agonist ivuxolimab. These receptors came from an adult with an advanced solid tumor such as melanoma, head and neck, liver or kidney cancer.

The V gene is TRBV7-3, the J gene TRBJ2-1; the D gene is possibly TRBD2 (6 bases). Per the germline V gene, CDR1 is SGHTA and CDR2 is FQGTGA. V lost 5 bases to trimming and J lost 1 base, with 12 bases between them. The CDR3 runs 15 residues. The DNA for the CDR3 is TGTGCCAGCAGCACCCTGGGGGGATCCTACAATGAGCAGTTCTTC. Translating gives CASSTLGGSYNEQFF.

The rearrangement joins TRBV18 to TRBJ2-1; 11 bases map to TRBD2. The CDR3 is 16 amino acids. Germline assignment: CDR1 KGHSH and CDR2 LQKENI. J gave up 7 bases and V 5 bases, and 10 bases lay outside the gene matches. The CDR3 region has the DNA TGTGCCAGCTCAGACAAGGGAATAGCGGGAGGGAATGAGCAGTTCTTC. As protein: CASSDKGIAGGNEQFF.

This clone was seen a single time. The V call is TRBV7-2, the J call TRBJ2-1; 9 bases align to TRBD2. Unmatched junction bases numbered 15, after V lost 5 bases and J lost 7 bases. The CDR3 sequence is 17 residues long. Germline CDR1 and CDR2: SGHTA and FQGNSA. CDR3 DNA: TGTGCCAGCAGCCCCGAGGGGAAGCGGGGGGCGGGAAATGAGCAGTTCTTC. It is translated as CASSPEGKRGAGNEQFF.

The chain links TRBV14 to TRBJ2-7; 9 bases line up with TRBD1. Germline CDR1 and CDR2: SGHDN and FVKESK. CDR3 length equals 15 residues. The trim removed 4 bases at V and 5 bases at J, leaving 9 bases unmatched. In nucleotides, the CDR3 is TGTGCCAGCAGCCGCGGGGGACAGGGAGCGGACGAGCAGTACTTC. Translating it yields CASSRGGQGADEQYF. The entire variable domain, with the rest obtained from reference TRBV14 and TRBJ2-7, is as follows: EAGVTQFPSHSVIEKGQTVTLRCDPISGHDNLYWYRRVMGKEIKFLLHFVKESKQDESGMPNNRFLAERTGGTYSTLKVQPAELEDSGVYFCASSRGGQGADEQYFGPGTRLTVT.

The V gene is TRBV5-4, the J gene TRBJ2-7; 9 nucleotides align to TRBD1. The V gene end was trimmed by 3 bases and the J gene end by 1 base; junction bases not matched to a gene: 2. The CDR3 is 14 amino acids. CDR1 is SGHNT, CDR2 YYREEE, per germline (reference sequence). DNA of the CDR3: TGTGCCAGCAGCTCGGGACAGGGTTCCTACGAGCAGTACTTC. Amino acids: CASSSGQGSYEQYF. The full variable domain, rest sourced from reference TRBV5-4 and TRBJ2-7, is ETGVTQSPTHLIKTRGQQVTLRCSSQSGHNTVSWYQQALGQGPQFIFQYYREEENGRGNFPPRFSGLQFPNYSSELNVNALELDDSALYLCASSSGQGSYEQYFGPGTRLTVT.

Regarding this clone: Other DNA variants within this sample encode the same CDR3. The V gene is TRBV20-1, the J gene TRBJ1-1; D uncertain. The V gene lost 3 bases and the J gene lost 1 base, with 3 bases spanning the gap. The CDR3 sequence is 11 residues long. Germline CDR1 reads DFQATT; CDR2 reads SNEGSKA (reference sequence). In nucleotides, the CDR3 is TGCAGTGCTAGCCCGAACACTGAAGCTTTCTTT. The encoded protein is CSASPNTEAFF.

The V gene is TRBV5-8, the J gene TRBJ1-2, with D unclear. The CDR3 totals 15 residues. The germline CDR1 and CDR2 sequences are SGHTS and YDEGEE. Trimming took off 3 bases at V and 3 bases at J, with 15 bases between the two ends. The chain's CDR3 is CASSYPMGMDYGYTF. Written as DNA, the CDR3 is TGTGCCAGCAGCTACCCGATGGGTATGGACTATGGCTACACCTTC.

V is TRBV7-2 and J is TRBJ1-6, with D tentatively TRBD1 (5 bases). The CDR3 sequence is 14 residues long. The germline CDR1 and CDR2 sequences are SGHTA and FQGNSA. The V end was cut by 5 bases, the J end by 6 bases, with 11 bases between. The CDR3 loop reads CASSRDSFNSPLHF. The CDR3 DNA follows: TGTGCCAGCAGCCGGGACTCATTTAATTCACCCCTCCACTTT.

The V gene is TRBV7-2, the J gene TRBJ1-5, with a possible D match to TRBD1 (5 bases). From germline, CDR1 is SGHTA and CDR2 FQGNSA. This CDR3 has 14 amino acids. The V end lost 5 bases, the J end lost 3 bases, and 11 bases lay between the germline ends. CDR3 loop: CASSPQVINQPQHF. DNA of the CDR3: TGTGCCAGCAGCCCACAGGTGATCAATCAGCCCCAGCATTTT.